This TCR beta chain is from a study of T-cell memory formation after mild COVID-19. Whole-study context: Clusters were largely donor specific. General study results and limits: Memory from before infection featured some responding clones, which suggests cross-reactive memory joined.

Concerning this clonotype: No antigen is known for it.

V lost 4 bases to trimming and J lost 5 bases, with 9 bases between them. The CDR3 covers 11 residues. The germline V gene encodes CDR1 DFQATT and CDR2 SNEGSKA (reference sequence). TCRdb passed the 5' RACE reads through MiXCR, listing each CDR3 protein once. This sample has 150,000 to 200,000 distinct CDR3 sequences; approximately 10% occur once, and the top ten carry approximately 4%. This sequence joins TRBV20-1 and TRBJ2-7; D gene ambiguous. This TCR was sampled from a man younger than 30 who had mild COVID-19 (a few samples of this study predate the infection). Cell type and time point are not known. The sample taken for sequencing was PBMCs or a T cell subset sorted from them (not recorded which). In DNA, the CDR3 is TGCAGTGCTAAATCAGGTCACGAGCAGTACTTC. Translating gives CSAKSGHEQYF.